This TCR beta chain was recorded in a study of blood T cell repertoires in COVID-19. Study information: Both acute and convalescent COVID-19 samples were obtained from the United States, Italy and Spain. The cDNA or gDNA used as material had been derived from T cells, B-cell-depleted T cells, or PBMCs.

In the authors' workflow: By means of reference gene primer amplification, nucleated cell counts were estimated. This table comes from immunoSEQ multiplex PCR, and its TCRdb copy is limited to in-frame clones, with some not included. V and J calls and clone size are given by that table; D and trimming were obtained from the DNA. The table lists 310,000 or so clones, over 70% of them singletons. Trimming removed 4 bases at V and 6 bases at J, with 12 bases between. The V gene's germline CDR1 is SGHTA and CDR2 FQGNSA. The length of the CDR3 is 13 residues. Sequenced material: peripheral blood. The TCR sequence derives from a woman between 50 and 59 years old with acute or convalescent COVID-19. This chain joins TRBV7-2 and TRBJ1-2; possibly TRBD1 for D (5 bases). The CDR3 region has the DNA TGTGCCAGCAGCTCATCGGCCAGGGATGGCTACACCTTC. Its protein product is CASSSSARDGYTF. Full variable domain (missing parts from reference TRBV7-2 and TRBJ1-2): GAGVSQSPSNKVTEKGKDVELRCDPISGHTALYWYRQSLGQGLEFLIYFQGNSAPDKSGLPSDRFSAERTGGSVSTLTIQRTQQEDSAVYLCASSSSARDGYTFGSGTRLTVV.